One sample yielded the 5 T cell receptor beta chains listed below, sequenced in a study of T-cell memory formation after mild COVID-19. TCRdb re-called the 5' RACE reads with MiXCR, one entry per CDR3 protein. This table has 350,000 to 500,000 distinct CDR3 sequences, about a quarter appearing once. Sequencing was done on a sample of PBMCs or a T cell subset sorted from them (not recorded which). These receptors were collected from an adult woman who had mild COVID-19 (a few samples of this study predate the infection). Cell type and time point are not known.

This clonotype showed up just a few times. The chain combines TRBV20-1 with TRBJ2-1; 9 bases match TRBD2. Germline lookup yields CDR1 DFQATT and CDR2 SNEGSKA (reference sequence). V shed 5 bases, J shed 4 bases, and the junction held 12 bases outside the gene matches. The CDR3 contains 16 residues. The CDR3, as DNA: TGCAGTGCTTATAGGGCTTCTAGCGGGGAATACAATGAGCAGTTCTTC. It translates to CSAYRASSGEYNEQFF.

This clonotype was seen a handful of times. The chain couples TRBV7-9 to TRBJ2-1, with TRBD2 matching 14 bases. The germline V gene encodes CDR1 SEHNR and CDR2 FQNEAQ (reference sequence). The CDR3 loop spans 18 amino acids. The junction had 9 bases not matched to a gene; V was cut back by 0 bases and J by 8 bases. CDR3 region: CASSLARLAGGRSDEQFF. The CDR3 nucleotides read TGTGCCAGCAGCTTAGCCCGACTAGCGGGAGGGAGGAGCGATGAGCAGTTCTTC.

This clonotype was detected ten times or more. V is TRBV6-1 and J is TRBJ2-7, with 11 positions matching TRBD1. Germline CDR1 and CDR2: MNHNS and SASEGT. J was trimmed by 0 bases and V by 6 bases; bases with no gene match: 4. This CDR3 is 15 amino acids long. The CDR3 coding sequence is TGTGCCAGCAGCTTTGGGACAGGGGGCTCCTACGAGCAGTACTTC. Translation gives CASSFGTGGSYEQYF.

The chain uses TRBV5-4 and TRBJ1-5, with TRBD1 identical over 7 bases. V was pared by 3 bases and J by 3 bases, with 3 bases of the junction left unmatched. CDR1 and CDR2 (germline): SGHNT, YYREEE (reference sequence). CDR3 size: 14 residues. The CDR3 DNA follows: TGTGCCAGCAGCTCAGGGGGTAACAATCAGCCCCAGCATTTT. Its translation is CASSSGGNNQPQHF.

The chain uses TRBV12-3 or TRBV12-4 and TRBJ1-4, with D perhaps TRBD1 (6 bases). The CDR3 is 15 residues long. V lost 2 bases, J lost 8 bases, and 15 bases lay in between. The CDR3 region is CASSLSGTMQEKLFF. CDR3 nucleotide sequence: TGTGCCAGCAGTTTATCAGGGACAATGCAAGAAAAACTGTTTTTT.